Below, 6 T cell receptor beta chains from the same sample are listed, as sequenced in a study of metastatic and nonmetastatic thyroid tumors. Thyroid surgery had not been preceded by any treatment in any patient. With MiXCR, TCRdb reprocessed the PCR reads. The data hold approximately 32,000 clones, with 14% to 15% observed a single time. Sequencing input: blood. The receptor set was obtained from a male donor with papillary thyroid cancer or a benign thyroid nodule (not recorded which). Some clones in this sample may be carry-over from other donors' samples.

This clone has a count of ten or more. The CDR3 region is CSAITGGNYEQYF. CDR3 in DNA: TGCAGTGCCATCACAGGGGGTAACTACGAGCAGTACTTC. V gene TRBV20-1 combines with J gene TRBJ2-7; TRBD1 agrees at 8 bases. Germline assignment: CDR1 DFQATT and CDR2 SNEGSKA (reference sequence). The CDR3 contains 13 residues. V shed 6 bases, J shed 3 bases, and the junction held 7 bases outside the gene matches.

This clone turned up a few times. Its ends do not fully match the called genes, so a read error is possible. This sequence joins TRBV2 and TRBJ1-2; the D is unclear. This CDR3 has 15 residues. Germline lookup yields CDR1 SNHLY and CDR2 FYNNEI. Written as DNA, the CDR3 is TGTGCCAGCAGAGAAGGTTCCCAAGCTAACTATGGCTACACCTTC. It codes for CASREGSQANYGYTF.

This clone was seen more than once but under ten times. This chain uses TRBV5-4 with TRBJ2-7; the D is unclear. Germline CDR1 reads SGHNT; CDR2 reads YYREEE (reference sequence). The V and J ends lost 4 bases and 4 bases respectively, with 12 bases between them. CDR3 length: 13 residues. CDR3 sequence (DNA): TGTGCCAGCAGCCCGCAACAGAATTACGAGCAGTACTTC. It translates to CASSPQQNYEQYF.

This clone was detected many times. This may be a read error, as it is one base from a much larger clone. CDR3 DNA sequence: TGTGCCAGCACCCTAATGGGGGCGGGCACTGAAGCTTTCTTT. This sequence encodes CASTLMGAGTEAFF. The chain combines TRBV6-2 or TRBV6-3 with TRBJ1-1; weak D call: TRBD1 (6 bases). The CDR3 has 14 residues. Germline CDR1 reads MNHEY; CDR2 reads SVGEGT. V was cut by 7 bases and J by 4 bases, with 16 bases left in between.

This sequence joins TRBV6-5 and TRBJ2-1; no clear D. With 0 bases removed from V and 8 bases from J, the gap between germline ends came to 17 bases. Germline CDR1 and CDR2: MNHEY and SVGAGI. This CDR3 contains 16 residues. The CDR3, as DNA: TGTGCCAGCAGTTACTCCCCACGAACGCTTGGGGATGAGCAGTTCTTC. Amino acids: CASSYSPRTLGDEQFF.

In its sample, this clone was seen a few times. The chain recombines TRBV5-4 with TRBJ2-5, with D tentatively TRBD2 (6 bases). CDR3 length: 14 residues. Germline CDR1 SGHNT, CDR2 YYREEE (reference sequence). V shed 3 bases and J shed 1 base, with 10 bases lying between them. CDR3 in amino acids: CASSWGTFQETQYF. The CDR3 nucleotides read TGTGCCAGCAGCTGGGGGACTTTCCAAGAGACCCAGTACTTC.